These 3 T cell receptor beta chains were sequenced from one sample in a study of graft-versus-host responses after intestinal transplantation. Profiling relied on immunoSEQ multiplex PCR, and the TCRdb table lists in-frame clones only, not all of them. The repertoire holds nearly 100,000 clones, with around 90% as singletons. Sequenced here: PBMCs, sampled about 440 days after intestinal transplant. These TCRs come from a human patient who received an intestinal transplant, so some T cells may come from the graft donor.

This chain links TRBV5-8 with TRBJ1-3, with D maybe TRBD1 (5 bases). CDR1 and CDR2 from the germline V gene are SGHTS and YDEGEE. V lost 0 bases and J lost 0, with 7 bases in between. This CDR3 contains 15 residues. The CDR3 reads CASSLGQSSGNTIYF. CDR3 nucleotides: TGTGCCAGCAGCTTGGGACAGAGCTCTGGAAACACCATATATTTT.

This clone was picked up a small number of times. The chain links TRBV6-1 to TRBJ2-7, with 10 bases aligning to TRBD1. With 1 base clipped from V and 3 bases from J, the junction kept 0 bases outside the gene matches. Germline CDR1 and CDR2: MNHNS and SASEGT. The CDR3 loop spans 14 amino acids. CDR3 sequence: CASSEGTGGYEQYF. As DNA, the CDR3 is TGTGCCAGCAGTGAAGGGACAGGGGGCTACGAGCAGTACTTC.

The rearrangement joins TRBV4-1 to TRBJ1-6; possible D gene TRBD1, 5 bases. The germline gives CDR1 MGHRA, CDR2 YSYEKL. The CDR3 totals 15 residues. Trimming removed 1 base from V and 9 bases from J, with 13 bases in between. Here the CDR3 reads CASSQGDFGGSPLHF. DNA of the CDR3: TGCGCCAGCAGCCAAGGGGACTTTGGGGGTTCACCCCTCCACTTT.